This TCR beta chain stems from a study of OX40 agonist ivuxolimab in advanced cancers. On the study more broadly: Ivuxolimab, which is an agonistic anti-OX40 (CD134) antibody, was administered to the patients.

The table came from immunoSEQ multiplex PCR; TCRdb's copy has only in-frame clones and leaves some out. This table holds 65,000 to 80,000 clones, 65% to 90% found once. V lost 3 bases and J lost 3; bases outside the gene matches: 1. The CDR3 totals 13 residues. Germline V gives CDR1 SGHRS, CDR2 YFSETQ. The chain couples TRBV5-1 to TRBJ2-5; 8 bases are a match to TRBD1. This specimen was CD4+ or CD8+ T cells sorted from blood, taken in a trial of the OX40 agonist ivuxolimab. This clonotype was obtained from an adult with an advanced solid tumor such as melanoma, head and neck, liver or kidney cancer. The CDR3 DNA reads as TGCGCCAGCAGCTCAGGGGGCGAAGAGACCCAGTACTTC. Translated: CASSSGGEETQYF. The variable domain in full, with the rest retrieved from reference TRBV5-1 and TRBJ2-5, is KAGVTQTPRYLIKTRGQQVTLSCSPISGHRSVSWYQQTPGQGLQFLFEYFSETQRNKGNFPGRFSGRQFSNSRSEMNVSTLELGDSALYLCASSSGGEETQYFGPGTRLLVL.